The entry below describes one TCR beta chain. This clone has only one observation. Its antigen is still unknown. There are no base qualities to consult, and no much larger clone falls within one base. TCRbeta CDR3 regions were amplified from genomic DNA by means of the immunoSEQ Assay, a bias-controlled multiplex PCR. The original pipeline was this. Within the assay, amplification of reference gene primers was used to estimate how many nucleated cells each sample contained. To quantify the absolute abundance of each unique TCRbeta CDR3 rearrangement, sequence reads were collapsed and filtered. For each sample, productive Simpson clonality was calculated as the square root of Simpson's diversity index across productive rearrangements. TCRdb holds this immuneACCESS table with in-frame rearrangements only. Some clones are missing; in checked studies, unresolved V genes explain under half, and the rest has no known cause. V, J and clone size are those of that table, while D and trimming were read from the DNA. The sample yields around 9,800 clones; nearly 90% were counted once. Of the sample, more than 25% is held by the ten largest clones.

Collaborating institutions collected whole blood in K2EDTA tubes following their own protocols. For TCRbeta analysis, collaborators shipped samples in one of three forms: frozen whole blood, isolated PBMCs, or DNA extracted from either of those sample types. The source of the sample is a study of blood T cell repertoires in COVID-19 (TCRdb year 2020). At the level of the whole study: The collaborator samples originated in the United States, Italy and Spain and spanned the acute and convalescent phases of COVID-19. The prospective study material was composed of cDNA or gDNA derived from T cells, B-cell-depleted T cells, or PBMCs. Deeply sampled blood TCRbeta repertoires from subjects exposed to, actively infected with, or recovered from COVID-19 were included in the dataset. The repertoires were released in a freely available public database intended as a resource for research on the immune response to SARS-CoV-2. Samples came from the ongoing ImmuneRACE study (first 160 participants) plus 1,254 subjects from 6 global collaborators. Nearly every sample came with metadata listing a de-identified subject ID, COVID-19 status, age in years and sex. Where HLA class I and class II types were available, the types were taken from metadata supplied by the sample provider, not from assay-based typing.

General findings and caveats noted by the study authors: How much clinical and demographic metadata was included differed by source and by participant, and the metadata was provided uncurated.

The CDR3 runs 13 amino acids, cysteine and phenylalanine included. Only the CDR3 portion is preserved as DNA: 39 bases, with reading frame beginning at the first base. Recombination connected TRBV21-1 to TRBJ1-2; TRBD1 is the table's D call, not checked against the DNA. TRBV21-1 is classified as a pseudogene. Sequencing was performed on peripheral blood. The TCR sequence derives from a man aged 30 to 39 with active or convalescent COVID-19. The CDR3 protein sequence reads: CASLRGANYGYTF. The DNA sequence reads TGTGCCAGCCTCAGGGGAGCTAACTATGGCTACACCTTC.